A selection of T cell receptor beta chains follows, all from one sample in a study of beta chain features in type 1 diabetes. Repertoires were generated with immunoSEQ multiplex PCR, while TCRdb's copy carries only in-frame clones and drops some. This sample has roughly 250,000 clones, with 9.6% found just once. The specimen sequenced was naive CD4+ T cells from blood. The receptors stem from a woman between 18 and 29 years old in good health. Each CDR3 is given with its conserved first and last residue. Each record gives: J gene, clone size, V gene, D gene, CDR3 protein, CDR3 DNA. D genes are given only for firm matches. The size of a clone is reported for some rows only, either as once, few or many, or as a class for expanded clones.

j_gene: TRBJ1-1; abundance: -; v_gene: TRBV5-1; d_gene: TRBD1; CDR3aa: CASSSLQGVNTEAFF; CDR3nt: TGCGCCAGCAGCTCCTTACAGGGGGTGAACACTGAAGCTTTCTTT
j_gene: TRBJ2-7; abundance: -; v_gene: TRBV9; d_gene: TRBD1; CDR3aa: CASSVGQGVYEQYF; CDR3nt: TGTGCCAGCAGCGTAGGGCAGGGGGTCTACGAGCAGTACTTC
j_gene: TRBJ1-1; abundance: few; v_gene: TRBV2; d_gene: -; CDR3aa: CASSGGGLNTEAFF; CDR3nt: TGTGCCAGCAGTGGCGGTGGCCTGAACACTGAAGCTTTCTTT
j_gene: TRBJ2-1; abundance: few; v_gene: TRBV5-1; d_gene: TRBD2; CDR3aa: CASSFGLAGGPGEQFF; CDR3nt: TGCGCCAGCAGCTTTGGACTAGCGGGGGGGCCCGGCGAGCAGTTCTTC
j_gene: TRBJ2-3; abundance: -; v_gene: TRBV27; d_gene: -; CDR3aa: CASSVGTDTQYF; CDR3nt: TGTGCCAGCAGTGTCGGCACAGATACGCAGTATTTT
j_gene: TRBJ2-3; abundance: -; v_gene: TRBV27; d_gene: TRBD1; CDR3aa: CASNLNRGVATDTQYF; CDR3nt: TGTGCCAGCAATCTGAACAGGGGTGTTGCCACAGATACGCAGTATTTT
j_gene: TRBJ2-7; abundance: few; v_gene: TRBV5-1; d_gene: -; CDR3aa: CASGPGGRIYEQYF; CDR3nt: TGCGCCAGCGGGCCCGGGGGACGGATCTACGAGCAGTACTTC
j_gene: TRBJ2-1; abundance: many; v_gene: TRBV14; d_gene: -; CDR3aa: CASSHGEPRDEQFF; CDR3nt: TGTGCCAGCAGCCACGGTGAACCCCGGGATGAGCAGTTCTTC
j_gene: TRBJ2-3; abundance: few; v_gene: TRBV7-6; d_gene: -; CDR3aa: CASSLGALGAFTDTQYF; CDR3nt: TGTGCCAGCAGCTTAGGTGCCCTAGGGGCATTCACAGATACGCAGTATTTT
j_gene: TRBJ2-1; abundance: -; v_gene: TRBV5-6; d_gene: TRBD1; CDR3aa: CASSLAGTGRNEQFF; CDR3nt: TGTGCCAGCAGCCTGGCTGGGACAGGGCGCAATGAGCAGTTCTTC
j_gene: TRBJ2-5; abundance: -; v_gene: TRBV27; d_gene: -; CDR3aa: CASSPTRGETQYF; CDR3nt: TGTGCCAGCAGTCCGACCAGGGGAGAGACCCAGTACTTC
j_gene: TRBJ2-5; abundance: few; v_gene: TRBV30; d_gene: -; CDR3aa: CAWSTGGGHDF; CDR3nt: TGTGCCTGGAGTACGGGGGGCGGCCATGACTTC
j_gene: TRBJ2-2; abundance: -; v_gene: TRBV30; d_gene: TRBD2; CDR3aa: CAWTLPSGKNTGELFF; CDR3nt: TGTGCCTGGACTCTCCCAAGCGGGAAGAACACCGGGGAGCTGTTTTTT
j_gene: TRBJ1-2; abundance: few; v_gene: TRBV5-1; d_gene: -; CDR3aa: CASSLTGPPDGYTF; CDR3nt: TGCGCCAGCAGCTTGACAGGCCCTCCGGATGGCTACACCTTC
j_gene: TRBJ2-3; abundance: few; v_gene: TRBV5-1; d_gene: -; CDR3aa: CASQRGDGGATDTQYF; CDR3nt: TGCGCCAGCCAACGCGGGGACGGCGGGGCCACAGATACGCAGTATTTT
j_gene: TRBJ2-7; abundance: -; v_gene: TRBV6-1; d_gene: TRBD1; CDR3aa: CASSGTGKRGEAVHEQYF; CDR3nt: TGTGCCAGCAGTGGGACAGGGAAGAGGGGTGAAGCTGTCCACGAGCAGTACTTC
j_gene: TRBJ2-3; abundance: -; v_gene: TRBV5-4; d_gene: -; CDR3aa: CASSFPGTDTQYF; CDR3nt: TGTGCCAGCAGCTTCCCGGGGACAGATACGCAGTATTTT
j_gene: TRBJ1-2; abundance: -; v_gene: TRBV30; d_gene: TRBD1; CDR3aa: CAWNQGAPIYGYTF; CDR3nt: TGTGCCTGGAACCAGGGGGCGCCGATCTATGGCTACACCTTC
j_gene: TRBJ2-3; abundance: few; v_gene: TRBV5-1; d_gene: TRBD1; CDR3aa: CASSSTGGKDTQYF; CDR3nt: TGCGCCAGCAGCTCGACAGGGGGCAAAGATACGCAGTATTTT
j_gene: TRBJ1-3; abundance: -; v_gene: TRBV5-4; d_gene: -; CDR3aa: CASSLIGGTGSTIYF; CDR3nt: TGTGCCAGCAGCTTGATCGGGGGTACTGGAAGCACCATATATTTT
j_gene: TRBJ1-1; abundance: few; v_gene: TRBV7-2; d_gene: -; CDR3aa: CASSPPGGRTEAFF; CDR3nt: TGTGCCAGCAGCCCCCCCGGGGGAAGGACTGAAGCTTTCTTT
j_gene: TRBJ2-7; abundance: few; v_gene: TRBV2; d_gene: -; CDR3aa: CASSRGPMFEQYF; CDR3nt: TGTGCCAGCAGCCGCGGTCCGATGTTCGAGCAGTACTTC
j_gene: TRBJ2-7; abundance: -; v_gene: TRBV19; d_gene: TRBD1; CDR3aa: CASSIAWTGAYEQYF; CDR3nt: TGTGCCAGTAGTATAGCCTGGACAGGGGCCTACGAGCAGTACTTC
j_gene: TRBJ2-2; abundance: few; v_gene: TRBV7-7; d_gene: TRBD2; CDR3aa: CASSSGLAGELFF; CDR3nt: TGTGCCAGCAGCTCGGGACTAGCCGGGGAGCTGTTTTTT
j_gene: TRBJ1-4; abundance: few; v_gene: TRBV7-9; d_gene: -; CDR3aa: CASSLGEGVLEKLFF; CDR3nt: TGTGCCAGCAGCTTAGGGGAAGGGGTATTGGAAAAACTGTTTTTT
j_gene: TRBJ1-5; abundance: -; v_gene: TRBV5-1; d_gene: -; CDR3aa: CASSPGGVNQPQHF; CDR3nt: TGCGCCAGCAGCCCGGGAGGGGTAAATCAGCCCCAGCATTTT
j_gene: TRBJ1-2; abundance: -; v_gene: TRBV30; d_gene: TRBD1; CDR3aa: CAWSVPPQGYYGYTF; CDR3nt: TGTGCCTGGAGTGTGCCTCCACAGGGGTACTATGGCTACACCTTC
j_gene: TRBJ2-2; abundance: -; v_gene: TRBV18; d_gene: -; CDR3aa: CASSPRPGPNTGELFF; CDR3nt: TGTGCCAGCTCACCACGCCCAGGCCCGAACACCGGGGAGCTGTTTTTT
j_gene: TRBJ1-2; abundance: -; v_gene: TRBV30; d_gene: TRBD1; CDR3aa: CAWRSSGGQVGYTF; CDR3nt: TGTGCCTGGCGGTCCTCAGGGGGCCAGGTTGGCTACACCTTC
j_gene: TRBJ1-1; abundance: few; v_gene: TRBV5-1; d_gene: -; CDR3aa: CASSVQGGLTEAFF; CDR3nt: TGCGCCAGCAGCGTCCAGGGCGGTTTGACTGAAGCTTTCTTT
j_gene: TRBJ1-2; abundance: few; v_gene: TRBV27; d_gene: -; CDR3aa: CASSLGANYGYTF; CDR3nt: TGTGCCAGCAGTTTAGGAGCTAACTATGGCTACACCTTC
j_gene: TRBJ2-7; abundance: -; v_gene: TRBV5-4; d_gene: -; CDR3aa: CASSFGLYEQYF; CDR3nt: TGTGCCAGCAGCTTTGGACTGTACGAGCAGTACTTC
j_gene: TRBJ1-2; abundance: -; v_gene: TRBV19; d_gene: -; CDR3aa: CASSIAPRGDLVGYTF; CDR3nt: TGTGCCAGTAGTATAGCCCCTCGGGGGGATCTAGTCGGCTACACCTTC
j_gene: TRBJ2-7; abundance: -; v_gene: TRBV18; d_gene: -; CDR3aa: CASSLMSGDEQYF; CDR3nt: TGTGCCAGCTCACTCATGTCGGGGGACGAGCAGTACTTC
j_gene: TRBJ2-7; abundance: few; v_gene: TRBV5-6; d_gene: TRBD2; CDR3aa: CASSLSSGTLPPLREQYF; CDR3nt: TGTGCCAGCAGCTTGTCTAGCGGGACCCTACCGCCCCTGCGCGAGCAGTACTTC
j_gene: TRBJ2-1; abundance: -; v_gene: TRBV19; d_gene: TRBD1; CDR3aa: CASSTTGQGAYNEQFF; CDR3nt: TGTGCCAGTAGTACCACGGGACAGGGGGCGTACAATGAGCAGTTCTTC
j_gene: TRBJ2-6; abundance: -; v_gene: TRBV11-2; d_gene: -; CDR3aa: CASRTYGDRSSSGANVLTF; CDR3nt: TGTGCCAGCAGAACGTATGGAGACAGAAGCAGCTCTGGGGCCAACGTCCTGACTTTC
j_gene: TRBJ2-2; abundance: few; v_gene: TRBV5-1; d_gene: TRBD2; CDR3aa: CASSLYNGPSGDRGTGELFF; CDR3nt: TGCGCCAGCAGCTTGTATAACGGCCCTAGCGGGGATCGAGGCACCGGGGAGCTGTTTTTT
j_gene: TRBJ2-7; abundance: -; v_gene: TRBV5-1; d_gene: -; CDR3aa: CASSLPGQSYEQYF; CDR3nt: TGCGCCAGCAGCCTTCCCGGACAGTCCTACGAGCAGTACTTC